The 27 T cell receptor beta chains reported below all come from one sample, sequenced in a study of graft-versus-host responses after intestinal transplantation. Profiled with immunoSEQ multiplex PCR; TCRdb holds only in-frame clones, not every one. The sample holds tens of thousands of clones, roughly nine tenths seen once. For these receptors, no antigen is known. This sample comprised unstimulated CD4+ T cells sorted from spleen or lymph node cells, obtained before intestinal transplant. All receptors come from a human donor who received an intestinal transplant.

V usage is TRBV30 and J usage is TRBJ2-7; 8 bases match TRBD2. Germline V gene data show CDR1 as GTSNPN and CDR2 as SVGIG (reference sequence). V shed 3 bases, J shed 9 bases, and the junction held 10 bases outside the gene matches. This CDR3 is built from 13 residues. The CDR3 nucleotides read TGTGCCTGGAGCGGGAGGGGTGGTGTGGGGCAGTACTTC. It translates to CAWSGRGGVGQYF.

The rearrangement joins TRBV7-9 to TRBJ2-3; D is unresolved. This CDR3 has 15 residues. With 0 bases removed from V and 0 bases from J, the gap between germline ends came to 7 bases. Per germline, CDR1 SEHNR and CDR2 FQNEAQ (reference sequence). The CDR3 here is CASSLAEYSTDTQYF. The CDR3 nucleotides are TGTGCCAGCAGCTTAGCGGAGTATAGCACAGATACGCAGTATTTT. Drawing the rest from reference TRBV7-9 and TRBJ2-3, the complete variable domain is DTGVSQNPRHKITKRGQNVTFRCDPISEHNRLYWYRQTLGQGPEFLTYFQNEAQLEKSRLLSDRFSAERPKGSFSTLEIQRTEQGDSAMYLCASSLAEYSTDTQYFGPGTRLTVL.

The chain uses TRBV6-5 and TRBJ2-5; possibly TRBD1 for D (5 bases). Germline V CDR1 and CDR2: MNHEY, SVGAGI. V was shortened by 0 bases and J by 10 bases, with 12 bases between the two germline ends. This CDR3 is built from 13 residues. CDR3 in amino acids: CASSYSSETVQYF. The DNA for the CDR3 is TGTGCCAGCAGTTACTCAAGCGAGACAGTCCAGTACTTC.

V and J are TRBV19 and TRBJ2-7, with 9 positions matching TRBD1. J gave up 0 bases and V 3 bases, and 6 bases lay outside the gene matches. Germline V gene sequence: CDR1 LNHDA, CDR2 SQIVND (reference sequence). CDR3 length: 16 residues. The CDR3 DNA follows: TGTGCCAGTAGTATCGGACAGGGGAGGAGCTCCTACGAGCAGTACTTC. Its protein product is CASSIGQGRSSYEQYF.

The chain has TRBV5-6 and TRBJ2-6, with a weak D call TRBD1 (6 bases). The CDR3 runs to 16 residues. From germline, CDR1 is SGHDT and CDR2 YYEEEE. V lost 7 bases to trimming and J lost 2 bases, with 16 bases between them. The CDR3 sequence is CASLRGTGTGANVLTF. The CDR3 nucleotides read TGTGCCAGCTTACGGGGTACAGGGACTGGGGCCAACGTCCTGACTTTC.

The CDR3 bases are TGTGCCAGAAAAAGAGGGACAGGGCCCACTGAAGCTTTCTTT. Protein: CARKRGTGPTEAFF. The chain joins TRBV2 to TRBJ1-1, with 9 bases fitting TRBD1. J lost 4 bases, V lost 9 bases, and 9 bases had no gene match. The germline gives CDR1 SNHLY, CDR2 FYNNEI. The CDR3 consists of 14 residues. Complete variable domain (other parts from reference TRBV2 and TRBJ1-1): EPEVTQTPSHQVTQMGQEVILRCVPISNHLYFYWYRQILGQKVEFLVSFYNNEISEKSEIFDDQFSVERPDGSNFTLKIRSTKLEDSAMYFCARKRGTGPTEAFFGQGTRLTVV.

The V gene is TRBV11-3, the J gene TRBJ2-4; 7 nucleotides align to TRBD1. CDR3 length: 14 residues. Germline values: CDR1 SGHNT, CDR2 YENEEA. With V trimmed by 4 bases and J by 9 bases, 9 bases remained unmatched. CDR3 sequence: CASSYSGGDSIQYF. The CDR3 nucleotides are TGTGCCAGCAGCTACTCAGGGGGAGATAGCATTCAGTACTTC.

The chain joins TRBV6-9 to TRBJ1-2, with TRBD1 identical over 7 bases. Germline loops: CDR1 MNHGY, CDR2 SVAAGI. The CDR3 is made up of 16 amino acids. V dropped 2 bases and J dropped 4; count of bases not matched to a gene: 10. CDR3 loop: CASSYKPTGKRYGYTF. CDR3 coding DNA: TGTGCCAGCAGTTATAAGCCGACAGGGAAGCGCTATGGCTACACCTTC.

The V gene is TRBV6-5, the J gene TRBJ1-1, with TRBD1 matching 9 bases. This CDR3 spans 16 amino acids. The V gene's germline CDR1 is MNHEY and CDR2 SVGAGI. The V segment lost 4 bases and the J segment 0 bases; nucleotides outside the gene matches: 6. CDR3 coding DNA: TGTGCCAGCAGTTCAAGGACAGGGGTCATGAACACTGAAGCTTTCTTT. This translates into CASSSRTGVMNTEAFF.

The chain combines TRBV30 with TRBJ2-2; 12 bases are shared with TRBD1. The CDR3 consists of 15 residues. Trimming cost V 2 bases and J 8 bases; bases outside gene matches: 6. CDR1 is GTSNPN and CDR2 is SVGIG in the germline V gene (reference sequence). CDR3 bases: TGTGCCTGGAGTCCGGGACAGGGGGCGTATGGGGAGCTGTTTTTT. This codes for CAWSPGQGAYGELFF.

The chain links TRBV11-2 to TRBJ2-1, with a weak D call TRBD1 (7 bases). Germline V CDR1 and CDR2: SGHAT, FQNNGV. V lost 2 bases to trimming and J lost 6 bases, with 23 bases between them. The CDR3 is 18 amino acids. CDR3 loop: CASSLTGAGGIRSNEQFF. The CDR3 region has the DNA TGTGCCAGCAGCTTAACGGGGGCAGGGGGGATTCGAAGCAATGAGCAGTTCTTC. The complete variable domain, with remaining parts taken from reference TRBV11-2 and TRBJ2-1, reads EAGVAQSPRYKIIEKRQSVAFWCNPISGHATLYWYQQILGQGPKLLIQFQNNGVVDDSQLPKDRFSAERLKGVDSTLKIQPAKLEDSAVYLCASSLTGAGGIRSNEQFFGPGTRLTVL.

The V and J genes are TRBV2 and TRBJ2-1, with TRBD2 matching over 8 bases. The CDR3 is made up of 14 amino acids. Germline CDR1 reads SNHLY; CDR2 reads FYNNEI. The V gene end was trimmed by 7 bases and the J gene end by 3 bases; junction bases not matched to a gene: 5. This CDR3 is CASNWRGDYNEQFF. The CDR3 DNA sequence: TGTGCCAGCAATTGGCGGGGGGACTACAATGAGCAGTTCTTC.

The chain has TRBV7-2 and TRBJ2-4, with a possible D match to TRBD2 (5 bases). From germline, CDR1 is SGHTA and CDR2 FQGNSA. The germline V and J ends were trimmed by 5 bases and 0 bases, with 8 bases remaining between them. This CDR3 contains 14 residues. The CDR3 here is CASSLRGAKNIQYF. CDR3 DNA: TGTGCCAGCAGCCTTCGGGGAGCCAAAAACATTCAGTACTTC.

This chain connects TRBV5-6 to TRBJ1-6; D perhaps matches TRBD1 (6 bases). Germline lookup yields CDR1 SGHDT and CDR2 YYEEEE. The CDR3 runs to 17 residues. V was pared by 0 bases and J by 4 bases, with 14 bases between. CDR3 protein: CASSLGAPGQYNSPLHF. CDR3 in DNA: TGTGCCAGCAGCTTGGGGGCCCCGGGACAATATAATTCACCCCTCCACTTT. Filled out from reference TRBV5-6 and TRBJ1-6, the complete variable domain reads DAGVTQSPTHLIKTRGQQVTLRCSPKSGHDTVSWYQQALGQGPQFIFQYYEEEERQRGNFPDRFSGHQFPNYSSELNVNALLLGDSALYLCASSLGAPGQYNSPLHFGNGTRLTVT.

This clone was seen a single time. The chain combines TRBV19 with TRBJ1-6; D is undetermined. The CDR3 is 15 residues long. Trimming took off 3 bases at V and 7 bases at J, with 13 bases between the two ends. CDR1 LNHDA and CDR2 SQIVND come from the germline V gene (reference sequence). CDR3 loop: CASSIRGNHNSPLHF. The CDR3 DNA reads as TGTGCCAGTAGTATTAGAGGAAATCACAATTCACCCCTCCACTTT.

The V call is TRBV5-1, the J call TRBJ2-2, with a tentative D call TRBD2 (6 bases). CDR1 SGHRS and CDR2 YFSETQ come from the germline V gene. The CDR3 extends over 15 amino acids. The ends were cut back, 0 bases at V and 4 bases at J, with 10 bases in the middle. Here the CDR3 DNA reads TGCGCCAGCAGCTTGGTGGAGGGCGGCACCGGGGAGCTGTTTTTT. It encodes CASSLVEGGTGELFF.

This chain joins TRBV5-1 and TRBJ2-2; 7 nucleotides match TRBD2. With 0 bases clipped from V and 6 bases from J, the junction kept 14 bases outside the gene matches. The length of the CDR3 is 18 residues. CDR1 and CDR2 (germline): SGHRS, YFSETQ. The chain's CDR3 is CASSLDFRGGDGSGELFF. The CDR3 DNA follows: TGCGCCAGCAGCTTGGATTTTCGGGGAGGGGACGGTTCCGGGGAGCTGTTTTTT.

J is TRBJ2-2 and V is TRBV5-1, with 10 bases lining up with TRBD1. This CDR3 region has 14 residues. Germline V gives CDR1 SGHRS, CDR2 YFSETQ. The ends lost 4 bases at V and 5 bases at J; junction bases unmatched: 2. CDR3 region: CASSEGQGTGELFF. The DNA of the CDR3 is TGCGCCAGCAGCGAGGGACAGGGGACCGGGGAGCTGTTTTTT.

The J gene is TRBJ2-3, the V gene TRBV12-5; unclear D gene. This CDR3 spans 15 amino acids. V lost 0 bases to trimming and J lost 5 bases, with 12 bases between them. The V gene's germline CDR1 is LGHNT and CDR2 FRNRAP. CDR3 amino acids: CASGLVGGPEDTQYF. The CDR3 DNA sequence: TGTGCTAGTGGTTTGGTAGGCGGCCCCGAAGATACGCAGTATTTT.

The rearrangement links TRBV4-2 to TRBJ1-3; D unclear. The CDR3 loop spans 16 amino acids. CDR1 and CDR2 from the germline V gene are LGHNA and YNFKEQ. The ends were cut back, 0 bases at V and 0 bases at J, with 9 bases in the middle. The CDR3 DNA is TGTGCCAGCAGCCAAGATGTGAGAAACTCTGGAAACACCATATATTTT. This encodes CASSQDVRNSGNTIYF.

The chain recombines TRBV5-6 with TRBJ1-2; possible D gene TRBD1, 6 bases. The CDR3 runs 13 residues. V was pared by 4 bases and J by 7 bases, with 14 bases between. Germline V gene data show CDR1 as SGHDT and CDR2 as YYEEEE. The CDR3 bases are TGTGCCAGCAGCATCGCAGGGGAAATTGGCTACACCTTC. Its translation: CASSIAGEIGYTF.

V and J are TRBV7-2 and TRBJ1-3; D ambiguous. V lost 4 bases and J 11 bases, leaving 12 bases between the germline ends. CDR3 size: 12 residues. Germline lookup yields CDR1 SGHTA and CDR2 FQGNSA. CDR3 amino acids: CASSSQLRAIYF. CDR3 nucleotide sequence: TGTGCCAGCAGCTCCCAACTCCGTGCCATATATTTT.

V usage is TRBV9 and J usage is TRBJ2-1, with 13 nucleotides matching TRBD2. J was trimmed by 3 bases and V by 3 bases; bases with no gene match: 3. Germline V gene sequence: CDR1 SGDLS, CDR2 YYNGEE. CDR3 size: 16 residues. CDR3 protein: CASSEGLAGFYNEQFF. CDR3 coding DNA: TGTGCCAGCAGCGAGGGACTAGCGGGGTTCTACAATGAGCAGTTCTTC. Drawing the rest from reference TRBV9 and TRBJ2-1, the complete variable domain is DSGVTQTPKHLITATGQRVTLRCSPRSGDLSVYWYQQSLDQGLQFLIQYYNGEERAKGNILERFSAQQFPDLHSELNLSSLELGDSALYFCASSEGLAGFYNEQFFGPGTRLTVL.

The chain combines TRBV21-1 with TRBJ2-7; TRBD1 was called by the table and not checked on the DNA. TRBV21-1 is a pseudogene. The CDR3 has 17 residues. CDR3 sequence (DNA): TGTGCCAGCAGCAAAGAGGGGCACGACTCTATCGGATACGAGCAGTACTTC. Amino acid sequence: CASSKEGHDSIGYEQYF.

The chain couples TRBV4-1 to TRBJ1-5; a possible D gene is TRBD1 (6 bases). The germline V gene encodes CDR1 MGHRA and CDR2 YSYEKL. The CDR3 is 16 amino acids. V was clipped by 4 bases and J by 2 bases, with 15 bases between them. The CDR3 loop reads CASSRNPGERNQPQHF. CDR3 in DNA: TGCGCCAGCAGCCGGAACCCAGGGGAACGCAATCAGCCCCAGCATTTT.

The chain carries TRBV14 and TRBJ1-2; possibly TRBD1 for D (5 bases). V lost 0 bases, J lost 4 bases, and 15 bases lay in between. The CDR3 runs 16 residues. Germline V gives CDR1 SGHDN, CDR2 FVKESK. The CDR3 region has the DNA TGTGCCAGCAGCCAAGATCTTGGAGGGGATGGCTATGGCTACACCTTC. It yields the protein CASSQDLGGDGYGYTF.

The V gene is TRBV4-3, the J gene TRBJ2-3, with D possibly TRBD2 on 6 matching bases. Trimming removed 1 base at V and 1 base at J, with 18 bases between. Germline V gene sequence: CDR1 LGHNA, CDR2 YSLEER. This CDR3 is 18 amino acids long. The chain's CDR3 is CASSQATGLGGGTDTQYF. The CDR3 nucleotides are TGCGCCAGCAGCCAAGCCACGGGGTTGGGCGGGGGCACAGATACGCAGTATTTT.